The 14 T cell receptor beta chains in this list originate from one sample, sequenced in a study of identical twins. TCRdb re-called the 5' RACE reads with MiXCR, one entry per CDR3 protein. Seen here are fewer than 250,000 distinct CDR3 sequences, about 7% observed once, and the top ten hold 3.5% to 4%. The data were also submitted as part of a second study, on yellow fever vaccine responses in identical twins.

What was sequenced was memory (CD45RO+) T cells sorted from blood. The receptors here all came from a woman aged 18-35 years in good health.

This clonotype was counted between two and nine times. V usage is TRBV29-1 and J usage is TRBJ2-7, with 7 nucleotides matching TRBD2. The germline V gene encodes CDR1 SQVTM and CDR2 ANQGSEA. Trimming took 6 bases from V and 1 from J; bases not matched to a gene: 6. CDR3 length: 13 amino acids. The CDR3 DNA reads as TGCAGCGTACGTCTAGCGGAGTCCTACGAGCAGTACTTC. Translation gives CSVRLAESYEQYF.

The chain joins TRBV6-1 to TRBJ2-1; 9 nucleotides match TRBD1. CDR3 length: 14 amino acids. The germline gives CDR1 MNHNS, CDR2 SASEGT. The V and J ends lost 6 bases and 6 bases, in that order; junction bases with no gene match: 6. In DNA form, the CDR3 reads TGTGCCAGCAGCTGGGACAGGGCGAGCAATGAGCAGTTCTTC. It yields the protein CASSWDRASNEQFF.

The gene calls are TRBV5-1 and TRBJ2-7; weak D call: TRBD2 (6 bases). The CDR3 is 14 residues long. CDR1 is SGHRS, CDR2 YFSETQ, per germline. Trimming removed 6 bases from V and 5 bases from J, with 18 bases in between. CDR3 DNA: TGCGCCAGCATGCCGGGCCTGGGACTCGACGAGCAGTACTTC. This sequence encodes CASMPGLGLDEQYF.

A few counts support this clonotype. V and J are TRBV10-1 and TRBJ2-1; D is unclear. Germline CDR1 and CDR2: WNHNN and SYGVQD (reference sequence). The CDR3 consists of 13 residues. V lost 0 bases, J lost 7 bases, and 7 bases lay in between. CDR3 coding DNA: TGCGCCAGCAGTGAGTCCAGTAGAAATGAGCAGTTCTTC. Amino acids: CASSESSRNEQFF.

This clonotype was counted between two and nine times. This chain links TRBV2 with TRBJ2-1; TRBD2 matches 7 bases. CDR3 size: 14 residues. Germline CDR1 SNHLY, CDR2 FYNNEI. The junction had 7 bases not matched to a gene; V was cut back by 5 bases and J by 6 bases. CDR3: CASSFSGWGNEQFF. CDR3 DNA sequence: TGTGCCAGCAGTTTTAGCGGGTGGGGCAATGAGCAGTTCTTC. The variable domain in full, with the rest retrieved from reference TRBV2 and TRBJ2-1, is EPEVTQTPSHQVTQMGQEVILRCVPISNHLYFYWYRQILGQKVEFLVSFYNNEISEKSEIFDDQFSVERPDGSNFTLKIRSTKLEDSAMYFCASSFSGWGNEQFFGPGTRLTVL.

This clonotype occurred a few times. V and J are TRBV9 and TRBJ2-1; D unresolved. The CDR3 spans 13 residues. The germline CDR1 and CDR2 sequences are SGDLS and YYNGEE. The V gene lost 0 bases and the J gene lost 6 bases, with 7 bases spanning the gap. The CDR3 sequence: CASSVGSTNEQFF. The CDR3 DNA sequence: TGTGCCAGCAGCGTAGGCTCGACCAATGAGCAGTTCTTC.

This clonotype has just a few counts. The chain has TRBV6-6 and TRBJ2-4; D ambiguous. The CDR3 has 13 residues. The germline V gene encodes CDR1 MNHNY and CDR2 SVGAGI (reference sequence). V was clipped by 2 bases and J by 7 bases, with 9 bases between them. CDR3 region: CASSYGLGNIQYF. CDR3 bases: TGTGCCAGCAGTTACGGCCTGGGGAACATTCAGTACTTC.

CDR3 coding DNA: TGTGCCAGCAGGGATAGAACTAGCGGGACTTACAATGAGCAGTTCTTC. Protein product: CASRDRTSGTYNEQFF. The V call is TRBV7-2, the J call TRBJ2-1; 10 nucleotides match TRBD2. The germline V gene has CDR1 SGHTA and CDR2 FQGNSA. The CDR3 consists of 16 residues. V lost 6 bases and J lost 4; bases outside the gene matches: 9. The full variable domain, rest sourced from reference TRBV7-2 and TRBJ2-1, is GAGVSQSPSNKVTEKGKDVELRCDPISGHTALYWYRQSLGQGLEFLIYFQGNSAPDKSGLPSDRFSAERTGGSVSTLTIQRTQQEDSAVYLCASRDRTSGTYNEQFFGPGTRLTVL.

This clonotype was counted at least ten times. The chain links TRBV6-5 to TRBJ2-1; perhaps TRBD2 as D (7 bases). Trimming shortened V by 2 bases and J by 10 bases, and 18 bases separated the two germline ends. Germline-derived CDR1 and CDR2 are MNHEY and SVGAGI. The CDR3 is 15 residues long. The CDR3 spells CASSYLGGPLGEQFF. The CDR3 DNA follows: TGTGCCAGCAGTTACCTCGGGGGGCCCCTTGGGGAGCAGTTCTTC.

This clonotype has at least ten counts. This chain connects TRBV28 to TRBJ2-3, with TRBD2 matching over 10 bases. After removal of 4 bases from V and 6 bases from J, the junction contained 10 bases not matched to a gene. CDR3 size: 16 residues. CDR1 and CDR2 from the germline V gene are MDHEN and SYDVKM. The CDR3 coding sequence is TGTGCCAGCAGTTCCCCAGCGGGAGGGAAGGTTGATACGCAGTATTTT. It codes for CASSSPAGGKVDTQYF.

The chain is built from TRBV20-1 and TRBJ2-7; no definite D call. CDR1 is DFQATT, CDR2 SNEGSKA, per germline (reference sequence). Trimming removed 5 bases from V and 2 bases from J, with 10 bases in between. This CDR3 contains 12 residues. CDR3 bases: TGCAGTGCTGGACGGGCGACCTACGAGCAGTACGTC. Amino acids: CSAGRATYEQYV.

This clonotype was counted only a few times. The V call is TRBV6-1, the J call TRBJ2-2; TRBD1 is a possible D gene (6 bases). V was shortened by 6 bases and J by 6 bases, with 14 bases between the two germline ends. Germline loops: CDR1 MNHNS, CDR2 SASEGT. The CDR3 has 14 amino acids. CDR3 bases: TGTGCCAGCAGCGATACACAGGGTCCCGGGGAGCTGTTTTTT. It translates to CASSDTQGPGELFF.

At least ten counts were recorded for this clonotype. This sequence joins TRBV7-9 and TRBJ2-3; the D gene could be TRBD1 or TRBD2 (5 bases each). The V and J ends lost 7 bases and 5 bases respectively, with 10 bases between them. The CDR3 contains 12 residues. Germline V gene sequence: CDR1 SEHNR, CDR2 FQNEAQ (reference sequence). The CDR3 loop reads CASTLGGDTQYF. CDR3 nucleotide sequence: TGTGCCAGCACCCTTGGGGGAGATACGCAGTATTTT.

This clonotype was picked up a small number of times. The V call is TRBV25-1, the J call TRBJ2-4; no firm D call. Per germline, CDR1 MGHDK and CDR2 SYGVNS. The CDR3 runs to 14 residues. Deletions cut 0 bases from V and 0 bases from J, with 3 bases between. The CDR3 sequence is CASSEYLAKNIQYF. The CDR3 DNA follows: TGTGCCAGCAGTGAATATTTAGCCAAAAACATTCAGTACTTC.